One and the same sample provided the 24 T cell receptor beta chains below, sequenced in a study of T-cell reconstitution after alpha-beta-depleted transplantation in children. Using unique molecular identifiers, the investigators prepared the TCRbeta library. TCRdb reprocessed the PCR reads with MiXCR, giving one entry per CDR3 protein. The table shows about 500,000 distinct CDR3 sequences, with over 25% occurring only once. Specimen: PBMCs from the stem cell graft donor, collected from the stem cell graft. The receptors shown here come from a human donor who donated a stem cell graft to a child with aplastic anemia.

J is TRBJ2-1 and V is TRBV7-8, with 11 bases matching TRBD2. Per germline, CDR1 SGHVS and CDR2 FQNEAQ. Trimming at V came to 5 bases and at J to 5 bases, leaving 8 bases not matched to a gene. The CDR3 has 16 residues. The CDR3 nucleotides are TGTGCCAGCAGCCTACCCGTGGGACTAGCGGACAATGAGCAGTTCTTC. Amino acids: CASSLPVGLADNEQFF. Using reference TRBV7-8 and TRBJ2-1 for the parts outside the CDR3, the full variable domain is GAGVSQSPRYKVAKRGQDVALRCDPISGHVSLFWYQQALGQGPEFLTYFQNEAQLDKSGLPSDRFFAERPEGSVSTLKIQRTQQEDSAVYLCASSLPVGLADNEQFFGPGTRLTVL.

The V call is TRBV20-1, the J call TRBJ2-7; 10 bases are shared with TRBD2. The CDR3 contains 15 residues. Germline loops: CDR1 DFQATT, CDR2 SNEGSKA (reference sequence). V shed 5 bases, J shed 2 bases, and the junction held 9 bases outside the gene matches. DNA of the CDR3: TGCAGTGCTCCGAGAACCACTAGCGGGACCTACGAGCAGTACTTC. Amino acids: CSAPRTTSGTYEQYF.

CDR3 residues: CASTFARLNTEAFF. The CDR3 DNA sequence: TGTGCCAGCACCTTTGCCAGGCTGAACACTGAAGCTTTCTTT. The chain carries TRBV12-3 or TRBV12-4 and TRBJ1-1, with unresolved D. With 7 bases removed from V and 0 bases from J, the gap between germline ends came to 12 bases. CDR3 length equals 14 residues.

V usage is TRBV7-9 and J usage is TRBJ2-7, with 9 positions matching TRBD1. The CDR3 has 16 residues. Germline V lookup: CDR1 SEHNR, CDR2 FQNEAQ (reference sequence). Trimming at V came to 1 base and at J to 5 bases, leaving 9 bases not matched to a gene. CDR3 nucleotide sequence: TGTGCCAGCAGCTTAGGCTTCGGGGACAGGGTACACGAGCAGTACTTC. It encodes CASSLGFGDRVHEQYF.

This clonotype was observed a handful of times. The genes are TRBV20-1 and TRBJ2-5, with TRBD1 matching over 12 bases. The V and J ends lost 3 bases and 4 bases, in that order; junction bases with no gene match: 9. Germline V CDR1 and CDR2: DFQATT, SNEGSKA (reference sequence). The CDR3 runs to 16 residues. CDR3 region: CSASRRDRGLGETQYF. The CDR3 region has the DNA TGCAGTGCTAGTCGCCGGGACAGGGGGCTTGGAGAGACCCAGTACTTC.

V gene TRBV29-1 combines with J gene TRBJ1-1; unclear D gene. CDR1 is SQVTM, CDR2 ANQGSEA, per germline. With 5 bases removed from V and 4 bases from J, the gap between germline ends came to 8 bases. The CDR3 has 11 residues. This chain's CDR3 is CSVREGTEAFF. The CDR3 nucleotides are TGCAGCGTTCGGGAGGGCACTGAAGCTTTCTTT.

This clonotype has a handful of counts. This chain connects TRBV20-1 to TRBJ2-3; no definite D call. Trimming pared 5 bases from V and 0 bases from J, leaving 9 bases between. The CDR3 has 13 amino acids. Germline V gene sequence: CDR1 DFQATT, CDR2 SNEGSKA (reference sequence). DNA of the CDR3: TGCAGTGCTGTTCCTCCTAGCACAGATACGCAGTATTTT. It translates to CSAVPPSTDTQYF.

The V and J genes are TRBV5-6 and TRBJ1-2; D perhaps matches TRBD1 (5 bases). Germline V gene lookup returns CDR1 SGHDT and CDR2 YYEEEE. V shed 1 base and J shed 7 bases, with 11 bases lying between them. The CDR3 has 13 amino acids. This CDR3 is CASSLTGIVGYTF. DNA for the CDR3: TGTGCCAGCAGCTTGACAGGTATCGTTGGCTACACCTTC.

V is TRBV24-1 and J is TRBJ2-1; D unclear. The CDR3 is 13 amino acids. V was cut by 4 bases and J by 7 bases, with 10 bases left in between. Germline CDR1 KGHDR, CDR2 SFDVKD. CDR3 sequence reads: CATSESPGNEQFF. CDR3 in DNA: TGTGCCACCAGTGAATCCCCCGGAAATGAGCAGTTCTTC.

This clonotype was counted many times. The chain joins TRBV6-5 to TRBJ1-1; D is undetermined. Trimming removed 8 bases at V and 5 bases at J, with 15 bases between. Germline CDR1 and CDR2: MNHEY and SVGAGI. CDR3 length equals 13 residues. Here the CDR3 reads CASESQSRTEAFF. The CDR3 nucleotides are TGTGCCAGCGAATCACAAAGCCGGACTGAAGCTTTCTTT.

In this sample, this clonotype turned up many times. V is TRBV21-1 and J is TRBJ2-7; the table names TRBD2, a call not compared with the DNA. TRBV21-1 is a pseudogene segment. The CDR3 extends over 12 amino acids. DNA of the CDR3: TGTGCCAGCAGGCAGTGGGAGTACGAGCAGTACTTC. It encodes CASRQWEYEQYF.

The chain recombines TRBV4-3 with TRBJ2-7, with D possibly being TRBD1 or TRBD2 (5 bases each). The V gene's germline CDR1 is LGHNA and CDR2 YSLEER. The CDR3 length is 17 residues. Trimming took 0 bases from V and 3 from J, leaving 18 bases between them. DNA of the CDR3: TGCGCCAGCAGCCAAGATGAGCCGGGGAAGGGGAGCTACGAGCAGTACGTC. Its translation is CASSQDEPGKGSYEQYV.

The J gene is TRBJ1-5, the V gene TRBV12-3 or TRBV12-4, with D perhaps TRBD1 (5 bases). This CDR3 spans 15 amino acids. The V end was cut by 1 base, the J end by 3 bases, with 10 bases between. CDR3 residues: CASSLGGNFNQPQHF. Written as DNA, the CDR3 is TGTGCCAGCAGTTTAGGGGGGAACTTCAATCAGCCCCAGCATTTT.

The rearrangement links TRBV18 to TRBJ1-1; perhaps TRBD1 as D (5 bases). The CDR3 runs 13 residues. With 3 bases removed from V and 8 bases from J, the gap between germline ends came to 13 bases. Germline CDR1 KGHSH, CDR2 LQKENI. The CDR3 reads CASSPMQGSEAFF. The CDR3 region has the DNA TGTGCCAGCTCACCTATGCAGGGTTCCGAAGCTTTCTTT. Together with reference TRBV18 and TRBJ1-1, the CDR3 gives the full variable domain: NAGVMQNPRHLVRRRGQEARLRCSPMKGHSHVYWYRQLPEEGLKFMVYLQKENIIDESGMPKERFSAEFPKEGPSILRIQQVVRGDSAAYFCASSPMQGSEAFFGQGTRLTVV.

V usage is TRBV24-1 and J usage is TRBJ1-5, with a weak D call TRBD1 (6 bases). CDR1 and CDR2 from the germline V gene are KGHDR and SFDVKD. V gave up 9 bases and J gave up 4 bases, with 18 bases separating them. The CDR3 consists of 15 residues. The DNA for the CDR3 is TGTGCCACCGGAGCCGGGACACCGCTTAATCAGCCCCAGCATTTT. Protein sequence: CATGAGTPLNQPQHF.

The chain recombines TRBV7-9 with TRBJ2-6; unclear D gene. Between the trimmed V and J ends, which lost 7 bases and 2 bases, there was a span of 12 bases. This CDR3 is built from 15 residues. The germline V gene encodes CDR1 SEHNR and CDR2 FQNEAQ (reference sequence). CDR3 coding DNA: TGTGCCAGCACCTCTCCGGCAGCTGGGGCCAACGTCCTGACTTTC. Amino acids: CASTSPAAGANVLTF.

This clonotype appeared a few times. The chain joins TRBV20-1 to TRBJ2-7; 9 positions match TRBD2. V trimming: 0 bases; J trimming: 5 bases; junction bases outside the gene matches: 8. The CDR3 totals 15 residues. Per germline, CDR1 DFQATT and CDR2 SNEGSKA (reference sequence). The CDR3 region is CSAREWREGRDEQYV. CDR3 DNA: TGCAGTGCTAGAGAATGGCGGGAGGGCCGCGACGAGCAGTACGTC.

This clonotype was seen a handful of times. The CDR3 loop reads CASSSRDGRLQYF. CDR3 DNA sequence: TGTGCCAGCAGCTCGCGGGACGGTCGGCTGCAGTATTTT. This chain links TRBV7-3 with TRBJ2-3; maybe TRBD2 (6 bases). This CDR3 region has 13 residues. Trimming removed 4 bases from V and 11 bases from J, with 16 bases in between. From germline, CDR1 is SGHTA and CDR2 FQGTGA.

The sample holds a few counts of this clonotype. The chain recombines TRBV7-6 with TRBJ1-6; D not resolved. CDR3 length: 15 residues. V lost 5 bases to trimming and J lost 7 bases, with 15 bases between them. The germline gives CDR1 SGHVS, CDR2 FNYEAQ. The CDR3 DNA reads as TGTGCCAGCAGCCCCGAAGCCTTTAAGAATTCACCCCTCCACTTT. Protein: CASSPEAFKNSPLHF.

The V gene is TRBV9, the J gene TRBJ1-4; D is ambiguous. CDR1 and CDR2 from the germline V gene are SGDLS and YYNGEE. Trimming removed 3 bases at V and 2 bases at J, with 11 bases between. The CDR3 spans 15 residues. The CDR3 nucleotides are TGTGCCAGCAGCGGGAGGACCAGCACTAATGAAAAACTGTTTTTT. Translating it yields CASSGRTSTNEKLFF.

In this sample, this clonotype turned up once. This chain links TRBV25-1 with TRBJ2-7, with unresolved D. The CDR3 contains 13 residues. The germline V and J ends were trimmed by 6 bases and 3 bases, with 12 bases remaining between them. Per germline, CDR1 MGHDK and CDR2 SYGVNS. The CDR3 loop is CASSTGRSYEQYF. CDR3 bases: TGTGCCAGCAGCACGGGCAGAAGCTACGAGCAGTACTTC.

The chain recombines TRBV7-7 with TRBJ2-1; D not resolved. Deletions cut 5 bases from V and 0 bases from J, with 11 bases between. The length of the CDR3 is 15 residues. CDR1 is SSHAT and CDR2 is FNYEAQ in the germline V gene (reference sequence). CDR3 residues: CASSIDLSSYNEQFF. In nucleotides, the CDR3 is TGTGCCAGCAGCATCGACTTAAGCTCCTACAATGAGCAGTTCTTC.

This clonotype was picked up a small number of times. The J gene is TRBJ2-2, the V gene TRBV5-5; unclear D gene. V shed 2 bases and J shed 5 bases, with 10 bases lying between them. Germline CDR1 is SGHKS and CDR2 is YYEKEE (reference sequence). The CDR3 spans 14 residues. This CDR3 reads CASSLRELTGELFF. Here the CDR3 DNA reads TGTGCCAGCAGCTTAAGGGAACTGACCGGGGAGCTGTTTTTT.

The V and J genes are TRBV7-6 and TRBJ2-1, with TRBD2 as a possible D gene (5 bases). V was trimmed by 2 bases and J by 9 bases, leaving 11 bases between them. This CDR3 is 13 amino acids long. Germline loops: CDR1 SGHVS, CDR2 FNYEAQ. CDR3 protein: CASSLSGGGEQFF. The CDR3 DNA reads TGTGCCAGCAGCTTAAGCGGAGGAGGTGAGCAGTTCTTC.